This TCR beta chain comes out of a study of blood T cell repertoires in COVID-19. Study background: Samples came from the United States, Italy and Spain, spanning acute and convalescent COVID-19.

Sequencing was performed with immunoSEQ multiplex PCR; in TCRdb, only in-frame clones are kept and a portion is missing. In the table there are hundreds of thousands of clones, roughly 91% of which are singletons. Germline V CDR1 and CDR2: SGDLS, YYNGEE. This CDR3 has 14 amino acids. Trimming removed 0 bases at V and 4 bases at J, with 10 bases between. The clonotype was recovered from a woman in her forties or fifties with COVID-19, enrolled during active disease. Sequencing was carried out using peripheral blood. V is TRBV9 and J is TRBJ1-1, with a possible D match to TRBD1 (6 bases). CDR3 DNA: TGTGCCAGCAGCGTAGTGGGGGGGCCCACTGAAGCTTTCTTT. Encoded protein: CASSVVGGPTEAFF.